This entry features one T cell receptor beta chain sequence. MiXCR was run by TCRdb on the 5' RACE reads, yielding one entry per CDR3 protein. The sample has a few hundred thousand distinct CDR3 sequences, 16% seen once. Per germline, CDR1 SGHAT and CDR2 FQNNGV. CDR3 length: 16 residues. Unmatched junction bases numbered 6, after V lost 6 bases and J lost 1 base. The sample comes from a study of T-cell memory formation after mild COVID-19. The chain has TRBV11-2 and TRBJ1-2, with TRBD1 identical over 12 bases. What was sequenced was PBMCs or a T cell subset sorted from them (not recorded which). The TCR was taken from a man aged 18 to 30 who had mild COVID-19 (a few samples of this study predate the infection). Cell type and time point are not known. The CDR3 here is CASSLGTGGLNYGYTF. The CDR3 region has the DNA TGTGCCAGCAGTCTCGGGACAGGGGGCCTTAACTATGGCTACACCTTC.